The 19 T cell receptor beta chains below all came from one sample that was sequenced in a study of radiation and T cells in renal cell carcinoma. Produced via immunoSEQ multiplex PCR; TCRdb's table is partial and in-frame only. Here the sample spans around 140,000 clones, approximately 86% being singletons. The time point: blood 4 weeks post-SBRT, at nephrectomy. Treatment specified: 15 Gy SBRT to primary tumor, nephrectomy 4 weeks later. Sequenced here: blood, sampled from a patient whose treatment included radiotherapy and nephrectomy. The receptors were sampled from a woman in her forties or fifties with renal cell carcinoma.

This chain connects TRBV6-1 to TRBJ2-3; D not resolved. This CDR3 contains 11 residues. Germline values: CDR1 MNHNS, CDR2 SASEGT. Trimming took 6 bases from V and 5 from J, leaving 6 bases between them. CDR3 loop: CASSNRDTQYF. The CDR3 nucleotides read TGTGCCAGCAGCAATAGAGATACGCAGTATTTT.

The chain carries TRBV19 and TRBJ1-2; 9 bases align to TRBD1. The V gene's germline CDR1 is LNHDA and CDR2 SQIVND (reference sequence). The V and J ends lost 6 bases and 6 bases, in that order; junction bases with no gene match: 11. The CDR3 is 15 amino acids. In nucleotides, the CDR3 is TGTGCCAGTAGGCGTCCGGGACAGGGATTGAATGGCTACACCTTC. Residues: CASRRPGQGLNGYTF.

V usage is TRBV7-8 and J usage is TRBJ2-2; 9 bases match TRBD2. Trimming removed 5 bases from V and 7 bases from J; junction bases left unmatched: 5. The CDR3 consists of 14 residues. Germline V gene data show CDR1 as SGHVS and CDR2 as FQNEAQ. The CDR3 region has the DNA TGTGCCAGCAGCCGTAGCGGGAGCTTCGGGGAGCTGTTTTTT. Its translation: CASSRSGSFGELFF.

The V and J genes are TRBV6-5 and TRBJ1-2, with TRBD1 identical over 7 bases. The junction had 10 bases not matched to a gene; V was cut back by 4 bases and J by 5 bases. Per germline, CDR1 MNHEY and CDR2 SVGAGI. The CDR3 length is 15 residues. CDR3 nucleotide sequence: TGTGCCAGCAGTTCGACCCGGACAGGAAATTATGGCTACACCTTC. As protein: CASSSTRTGNYGYTF.

V gene TRBV5-1 combines with J gene TRBJ2-5, with 16 nucleotides matching TRBD2. The V and J ends lost 4 bases and 4 bases, in that order; junction bases with no gene match: 7. The CDR3 extends over 17 amino acids. Germline V gene sequence: CDR1 SGHRS, CDR2 YFSETQ. DNA for the CDR3: TGCGCCAGCAGCGCGGGACTAGCGGGGGGGCTCCGAGAGACCCAGTACTTC. Its protein is CASSAGLAGGLRETQYF.

The chain uses TRBV6-6 and TRBJ2-2, with D tentatively TRBD1 (6 bases). Trimming pared 0 bases from V and 7 bases from J, leaving 12 bases between. The CDR3 covers 15 residues. Germline assignment: CDR1 MNHNY and CDR2 SVGAGI (reference sequence). CDR3: CASSYSPQGIGELFF. Written as DNA, the CDR3 is TGTGCCAGCAGTTACTCGCCACAGGGCATCGGGGAGCTGTTTTTT.

CDR3 nucleotide sequence: TGTGCCAGCAGCGTAGGGCCGGGGCCTACCTACGAGCAGTACTTC. This gives the protein CASSVGPGPTYEQYF. This rearrangement joins TRBV9 to TRBJ2-7, with D perhaps matching TRBD1 or TRBD2 (5 bases each). CDR3 length: 15 amino acids. Trimming stripped 0 bases from V and 2 bases from J, with 12 bases between. Germline-derived CDR1 and CDR2 are SGDLS and YYNGEE.

This clone was counted once. The CDR3 DNA sequence: TGTGCCAGCAGTGACACTCCGTACAATGAGCAGTTCTTC. As protein: CASSDTPYNEQFF. The chain couples TRBV6-4 to TRBJ2-1; D gene uncertain. The V gene's germline CDR1 is MRHNA and CDR2 SNTAGT. V was trimmed by 2 bases and J by 4 bases, leaving 6 bases between them. This CDR3 spans 13 amino acids.

The chain uses TRBV29-1 and TRBJ2-3; 12 bases agree with TRBD2. The CDR3 is made up of 14 amino acids. CDR1 and CDR2 from the germline V gene are SQVTM and ANQGSEA. Trimming at V came to 2 bases and at J to 6 bases, leaving 3 bases not matched to a gene. Here the CDR3 DNA reads TGCAGCGTTGAACTAGCGGGAGGGCCCGATACGCAGTATTTT. Protein sequence: CSVELAGGPDTQYF.

The chain joins TRBV10-3 to TRBJ2-7; 9 nucleotides agree with TRBD1. The CDR3 extends over 15 amino acids. The germline V gene encodes CDR1 ENHRY and CDR2 SYGVKD. The junction had 6 bases not matched to a gene; V was cut back by 3 bases and J by 3 bases. The CDR3 DNA follows: TGTGCCATCAGTGAAAGCGGGACAGGGATCTACGAGCAGTACTTC. Protein: CAISESGTGIYEQYF.

This rearrangement joins TRBV6-6 to TRBJ1-2, with 7 bases identical to TRBD1. This CDR3 spans 14 amino acids. Germline assignment: CDR1 MNHNY and CDR2 SVGAGI (reference sequence). V was clipped by 6 bases and J by 1 base; unmatched bases: 5. This CDR3 is CASREGARNYGYTF. CDR3 in DNA: TGTGCCAGCAGGGAGGGGGCGCGTAACTATGGCTACACCTTC.

J is TRBJ2-1 and V is TRBV19, with 7 bases aligning to TRBD1. Losses at the gene ends were 8 bases for V and 3 bases for J; bases not matched to a gene: 10. The CDR3 covers 15 residues. Per germline, CDR1 LNHDA and CDR2 SQIVND (reference sequence). CDR3 region: CASSGTGVLYNEQFF. In DNA form, the CDR3 reads TGTGCCAGTTCCGGAACAGGGGTTCTCTACAATGAGCAGTTCTTC.

The chain recombines TRBV6-5 with TRBJ2-7, with 8 bases identical to TRBD1. This CDR3 comprises 13 residues. Germline trimming cut 10 bases from V and 4 bases from J; bases unmatched to any gene: 9. Germline V gene sequence: CDR1 MNHEY, CDR2 SVGAGI. CDR3 sequence reads: CATRRTGPYEQYF. In nucleotides, the CDR3 is TGTGCCACCCGGCGGACAGGGCCATACGAGCAGTACTTC.

This clone has a single count. The CDR3 spells CASSPPGVGRIYNEQFF. DNA of the CDR3: TGTGCCAGCAGCCCTCCAGGGGTAGGGCGAATCTACAATGAGCAGTTCTTC. The genes are TRBV9 and TRBJ2-1, with D tentatively TRBD1 (6 bases). V was clipped by 4 bases and J by 3 bases, with 20 bases between them. Germline CDR1 SGDLS, CDR2 YYNGEE. The CDR3 sequence is 17 residues long.

This clone was detected a few times. Distinct nucleotide sequences in the sample also encode this CDR3. The CDR3 DNA follows: TGTGCCAGCAGCCAAGTGGGGACAGATACGCAGTATTTT. Translating gives CASSQVGTDTQYF. The V and J genes are TRBV4-2 and TRBJ2-3; D remains unclear. The CDR3 consists of 13 residues. CDR1 LGHNA and CDR2 YNFKEQ come from the germline V gene. Trimming stripped 1 base from V and 3 bases from J, with 5 bases between.

This rearrangement joins TRBV6-6 to TRBJ1-1; unclear D gene. Germline CDR1 and CDR2: MNHNY and SVGAGI (reference sequence). The CDR3 totals 13 residues. V was shortened by 2 bases and J by 0 bases, with 4 bases between the two germline ends. CDR3 coding DNA: TGTGCCAGCAGTTACAGGATGAACACTGAAGCTTTCTTT. It specifies CASSYRMNTEAFF.

The genes are TRBV20-1 and TRBJ2-3, with 7 nucleotides matching TRBD2. Germline V lookup: CDR1 DFQATT, CDR2 SNEGSKA (reference sequence). This CDR3 spans 9 amino acids. Here the CDR3 DNA reads TGCCGGGGGGCAGATACGCAGTATTTT. It is translated as CRGADTQYF.

J is TRBJ2-2 and V is TRBV9; D not resolved. Trimming left V 0 bases short and J 8 bases short, with 5 bases between. Germline CDR1 is SGDLS and CDR2 is YYNGEE. The CDR3 has 12 amino acids. This CDR3 is CASSVGVGELFF. CDR3 DNA: TGTGCCAGCAGCGTAGGAGTTGGGGAGCTGTTTTTT.

As to this clone: Given a much more abundant clone one base away, this may be a read error. This chain joins TRBV13 and TRBJ2-7, with D uncertain. The CDR3 spans 15 residues. The V end was cut by 6 bases, the J end by 0 bases, with 15 bases between. Germline V gene lookup returns CDR1 PRHDT and CDR2 FYEKMQ (reference sequence). The CDR3 protein is CASRYRTGNSYEQYF. As DNA, the CDR3 is TGTGCCAGCAGATATCGGACGGGCAACTCCTACGAGCAGTACTTC.